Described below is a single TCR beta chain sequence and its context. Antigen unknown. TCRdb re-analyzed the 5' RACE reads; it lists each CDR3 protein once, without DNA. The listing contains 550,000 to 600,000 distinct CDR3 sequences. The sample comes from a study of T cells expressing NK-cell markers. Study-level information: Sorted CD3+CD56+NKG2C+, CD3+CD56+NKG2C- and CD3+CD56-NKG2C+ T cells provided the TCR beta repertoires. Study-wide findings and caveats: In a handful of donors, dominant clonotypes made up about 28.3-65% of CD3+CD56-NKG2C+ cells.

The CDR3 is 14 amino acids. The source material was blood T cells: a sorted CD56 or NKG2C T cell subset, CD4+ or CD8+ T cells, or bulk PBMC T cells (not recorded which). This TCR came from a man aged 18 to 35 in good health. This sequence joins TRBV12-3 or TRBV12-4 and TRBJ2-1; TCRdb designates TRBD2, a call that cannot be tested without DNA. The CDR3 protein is CASRSGNSYNEQFF.